These 8 T cell receptor beta chains originate from one sample sequenced in a study of blood T cell repertoires in COVID-19. Generated by immunoSEQ multiplex PCR, the TCRdb table keeps only in-frame clones and is missing some. This sample has about 130,000 clones, with approximately 83% found just once. Sequencing input: peripheral blood. The receptors shown here come from a woman in her fifties or sixties who had recovered from COVID-19.

This clone was picked up a small number of times. J is TRBJ1-2 and V is TRBV3-1 (or the pseudogene TRBV3-2); D remains ambiguous. Germline V gene data show CDR1 as LGHDT and CDR2 as YNNKEL (reference sequence). The CDR3 has 14 amino acids. The ends were cut back, 1 base at V and 0 bases at J, with 6 bases in the middle. The CDR3 spells CASSQAVTNYGYTF. The CDR3 nucleotides are TGTGCCAGCAGCCAAGCAGTTACTAACTATGGCTACACCTTC.

This clone was counted only a few times. The chain joins TRBV30 to TRBJ2-7, with D unclear. Per germline, CDR1 GTSNPN and CDR2 SVGIG (reference sequence). Deletions cut 2 bases from V and 6 bases from J, with 17 bases between. The CDR3 is made up of 14 amino acids. For the CDR3, the DNA is TGTGCCTGGAGTACAGCACGAGACATCAGCGAGCAGTACTTC. As protein: CAWSTARDISEQYF.

The rearrangement uses TRBV5-4 and TRBJ1-2, with D maybe TRBD1 (6 bases). V lost 4 bases and J 2 bases, leaving 9 bases between the germline ends. Germline V gene sequence: CDR1 SGHNT, CDR2 YYREEE (reference sequence). The CDR3 contains 13 residues. Here the CDR3 DNA reads TGTGCCAGCAGCCCGGACAGAAACTATGGCTACACCTTC. Protein sequence: CASSPDRNYGYTF.

The V gene is TRBV7-9, the J gene TRBJ1-2, with 7 bases that match TRBD1. Germline CDR1 SEHNR, CDR2 FQNEAQ (reference sequence). J was trimmed by 4 bases and V by 5 bases; bases with no gene match: 19. The CDR3 extends over 18 amino acids. The chain's CDR3 is CASSLLANTAGQIYGYTF. CDR3 nucleotides: TGTGCCAGCAGCCTCCTAGCCAACACGGCGGGACAGATCTATGGCTACACCTTC.

The rearrangement joins TRBV7-9 to TRBJ2-2; 8 bases match TRBD1. Germline values: CDR1 SEHNR, CDR2 FQNEAQ (reference sequence). CDR3 size: 16 residues. J gave up 0 bases and V 11 bases, and 11 bases lay outside the gene matches. In DNA form, the CDR3 reads TGTGCCGCTGGGACAGGATTCAACGCGAACACCGGGGAGCTGTTTTTT. Encoded protein: CAAGTGFNANTGELFF.

This chain links TRBV7-6 with TRBJ2-1; 8 bases are a match to TRBD2. The V gene's germline CDR1 is SGHVS and CDR2 FNYEAQ. Losses at the gene ends were 4 bases for V and 0 bases for J; bases not matched to a gene: 11. This CDR3 is built from 18 residues. The CDR3 loop reads CASSSPRGGRSSYNEQFF. The CDR3 coding sequence is TGTGCCAGCAGCTCGCCAAGAGGCGGGAGGAGCTCCTACAATGAGCAGTTCTTC.

The chain couples TRBV2 to TRBJ1-1; 11 bases match TRBD1. The ends lost 5 bases at V and 5 bases at J; junction bases unmatched: 7. Germline V gene data show CDR1 as SNHLY and CDR2 as FYNNEI. The CDR3 is made up of 15 amino acids. The chain's CDR3 is CASSPGQGAFTEAFF. Here the CDR3 DNA reads TGTGCCAGCAGTCCCGGACAGGGGGCATTTACTGAAGCTTTCTTT.

This clone was seen a single time. The chain couples TRBV7-9 to TRBJ1-6, with no clear D. Germline-derived CDR1 and CDR2 are SEHNR and FQNEAQ (reference sequence). V lost 1 base and J 3 bases, leaving 4 bases between the germline ends. The CDR3 extends over 14 amino acids. The DNA of the CDR3 is TGTGCCAGCAGCTTAGTTTACTATAATTCACCCCTCCACTTT. Protein: CASSLVYYNSPLHF.